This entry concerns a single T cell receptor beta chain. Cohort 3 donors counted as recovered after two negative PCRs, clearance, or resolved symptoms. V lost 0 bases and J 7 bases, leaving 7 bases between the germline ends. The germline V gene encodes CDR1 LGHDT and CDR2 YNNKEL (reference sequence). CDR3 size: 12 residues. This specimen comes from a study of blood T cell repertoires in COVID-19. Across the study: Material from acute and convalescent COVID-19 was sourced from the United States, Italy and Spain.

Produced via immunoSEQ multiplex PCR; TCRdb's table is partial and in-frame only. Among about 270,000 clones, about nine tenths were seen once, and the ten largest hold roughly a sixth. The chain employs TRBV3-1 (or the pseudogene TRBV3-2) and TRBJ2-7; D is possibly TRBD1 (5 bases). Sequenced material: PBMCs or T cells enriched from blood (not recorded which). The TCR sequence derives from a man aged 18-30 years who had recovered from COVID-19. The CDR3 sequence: CASSQEGREQYF. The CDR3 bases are TGTGCCAGCAGCCAAGAGGGGCGGGAGCAGTACTTC.